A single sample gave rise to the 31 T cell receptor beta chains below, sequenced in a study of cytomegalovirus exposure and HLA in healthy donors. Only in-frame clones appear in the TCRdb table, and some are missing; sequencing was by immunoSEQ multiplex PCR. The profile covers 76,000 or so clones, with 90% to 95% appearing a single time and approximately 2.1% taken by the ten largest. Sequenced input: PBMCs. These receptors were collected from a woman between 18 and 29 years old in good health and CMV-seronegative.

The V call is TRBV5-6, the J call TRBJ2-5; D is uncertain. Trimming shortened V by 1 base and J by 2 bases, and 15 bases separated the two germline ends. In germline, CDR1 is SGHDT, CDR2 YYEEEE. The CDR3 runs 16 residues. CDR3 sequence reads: CASSLFSQEGQETQYF. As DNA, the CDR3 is TGTGCCAGCAGCTTGTTCTCCCAGGAAGGACAAGAGACCCAGTACTTC.

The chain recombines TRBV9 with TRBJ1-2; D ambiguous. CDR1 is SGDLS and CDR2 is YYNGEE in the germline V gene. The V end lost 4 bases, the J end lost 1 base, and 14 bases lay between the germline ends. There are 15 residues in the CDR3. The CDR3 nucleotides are TGTGCCAGCAGCCCCACTGCGCTGATTAACTATGGCTACACCTTC. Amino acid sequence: CASSPTALINYGYTF.

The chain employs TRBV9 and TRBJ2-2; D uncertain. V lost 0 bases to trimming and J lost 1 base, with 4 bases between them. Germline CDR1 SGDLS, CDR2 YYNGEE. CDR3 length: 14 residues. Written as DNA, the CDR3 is TGTGCCAGCAGCGTAGGAGGGAACACCGGGGAGCTGTTTTTT. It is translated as CASSVGGNTGELFF.

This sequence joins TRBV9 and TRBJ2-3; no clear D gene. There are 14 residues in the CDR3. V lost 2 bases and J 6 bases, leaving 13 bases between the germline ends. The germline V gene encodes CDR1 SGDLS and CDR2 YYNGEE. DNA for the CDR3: TGTGCCAGCAGCGTCTTAGGTCAGGCGGATACGCAGTATTTT. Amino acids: CASSVLGQADTQYF.

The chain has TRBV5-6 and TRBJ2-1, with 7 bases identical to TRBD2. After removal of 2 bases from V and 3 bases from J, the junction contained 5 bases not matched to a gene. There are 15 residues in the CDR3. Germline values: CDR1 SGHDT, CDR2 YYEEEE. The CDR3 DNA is TGTGCCAGCAGCTTTAACTCGGGGGGCTACAATGAGCAGTTCTTC. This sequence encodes CASSFNSGGYNEQFF.

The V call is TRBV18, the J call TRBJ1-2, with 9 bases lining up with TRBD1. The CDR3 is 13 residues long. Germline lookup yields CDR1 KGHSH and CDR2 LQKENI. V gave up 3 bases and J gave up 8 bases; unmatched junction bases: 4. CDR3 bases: TGTGCCAGCTCACCGCGGGACAGGGACGGCTACACCTTC. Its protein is CASSPRDRDGYTF. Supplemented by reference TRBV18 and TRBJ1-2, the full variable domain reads NAGVMQNPRHLVRRRGQEARLRCSPMKGHSHVYWYRQLPEEGLKFMVYLQKENIIDESGMPKERFSAEFPKEGPSILRIQQVVRGDSAAYFCASSPRDRDGYTFGSGTRLTVV.

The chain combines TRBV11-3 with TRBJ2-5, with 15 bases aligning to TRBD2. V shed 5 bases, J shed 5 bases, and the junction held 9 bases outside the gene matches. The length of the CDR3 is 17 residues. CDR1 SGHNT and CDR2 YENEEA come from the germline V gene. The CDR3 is CASSPWTSGRAFETQYF. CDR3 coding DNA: TGTGCCAGCAGCCCATGGACTAGCGGGAGGGCCTTTGAGACCCAGTACTTC.

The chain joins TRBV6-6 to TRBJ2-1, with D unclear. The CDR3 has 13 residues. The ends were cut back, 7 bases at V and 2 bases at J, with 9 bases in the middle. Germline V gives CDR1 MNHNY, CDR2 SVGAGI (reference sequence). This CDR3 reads CASTGPAYNEQFF. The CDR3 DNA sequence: TGTGCCAGCACGGGTCCCGCCTACAATGAGCAGTTCTTC.

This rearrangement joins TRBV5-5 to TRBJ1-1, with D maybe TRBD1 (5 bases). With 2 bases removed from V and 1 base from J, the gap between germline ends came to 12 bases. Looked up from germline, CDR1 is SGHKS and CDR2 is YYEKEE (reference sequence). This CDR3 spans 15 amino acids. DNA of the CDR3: TGTGCCAGCAGCTTTGGGGCTTATTCGAACACTGAAGCTTTCTTT. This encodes CASSFGAYSNTEAFF.

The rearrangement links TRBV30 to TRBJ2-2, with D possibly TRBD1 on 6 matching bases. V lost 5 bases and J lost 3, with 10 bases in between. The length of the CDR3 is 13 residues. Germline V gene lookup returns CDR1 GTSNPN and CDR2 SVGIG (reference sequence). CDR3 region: CAWAYRDTGELFF. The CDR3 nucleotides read TGTGCCTGGGCCTACAGGGACACCGGGGAGCTGTTTTTT.

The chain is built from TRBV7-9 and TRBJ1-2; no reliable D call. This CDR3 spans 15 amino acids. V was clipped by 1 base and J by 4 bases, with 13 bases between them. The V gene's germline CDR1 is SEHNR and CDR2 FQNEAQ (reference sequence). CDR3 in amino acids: CASSLGAESFYGYTF. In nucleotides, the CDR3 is TGTGCCAGCAGCTTAGGGGCAGAGAGCTTCTATGGCTACACCTTC.

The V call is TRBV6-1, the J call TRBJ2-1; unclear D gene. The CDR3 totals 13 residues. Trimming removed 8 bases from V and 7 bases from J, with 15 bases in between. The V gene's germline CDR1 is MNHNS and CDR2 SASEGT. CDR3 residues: CASPVRKPNEQFF. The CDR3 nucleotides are TGTGCCAGCCCTGTTAGAAAGCCGAATGAGCAGTTCTTC.

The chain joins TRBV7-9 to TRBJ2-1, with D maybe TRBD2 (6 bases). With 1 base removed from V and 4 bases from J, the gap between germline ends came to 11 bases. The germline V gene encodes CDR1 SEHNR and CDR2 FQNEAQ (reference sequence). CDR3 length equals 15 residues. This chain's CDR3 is CASSLEEGGYNEQFF. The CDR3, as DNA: TGTGCCAGCAGCTTAGAGGAGGGTGGGTACAATGAGCAGTTCTTC.

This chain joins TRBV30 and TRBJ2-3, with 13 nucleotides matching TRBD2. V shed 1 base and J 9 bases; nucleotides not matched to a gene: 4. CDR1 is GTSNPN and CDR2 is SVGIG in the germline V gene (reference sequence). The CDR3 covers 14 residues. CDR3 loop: CAWSGLAGGWTQYF. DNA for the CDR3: TGTGCCTGGAGTGGACTAGCGGGAGGTTGGACGCAGTATTTT.

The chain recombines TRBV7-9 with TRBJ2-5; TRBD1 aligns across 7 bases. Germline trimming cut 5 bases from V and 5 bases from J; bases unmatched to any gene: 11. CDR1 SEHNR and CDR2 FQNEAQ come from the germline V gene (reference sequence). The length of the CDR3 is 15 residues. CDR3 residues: CASSLFDRVGETQYF. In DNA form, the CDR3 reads TGTGCCAGCAGCCTATTCGACAGGGTAGGGGAGACCCAGTACTTC.

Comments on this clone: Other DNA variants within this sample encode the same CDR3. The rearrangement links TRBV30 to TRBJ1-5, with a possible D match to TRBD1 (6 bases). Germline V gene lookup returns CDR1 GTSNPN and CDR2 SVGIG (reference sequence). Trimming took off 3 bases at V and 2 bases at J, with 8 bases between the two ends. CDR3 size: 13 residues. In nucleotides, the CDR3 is TGTGCCTGGAGCAGACAGGGCAATCAGCCCCAGCATTTT. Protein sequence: CAWSRQGNQPQHF.

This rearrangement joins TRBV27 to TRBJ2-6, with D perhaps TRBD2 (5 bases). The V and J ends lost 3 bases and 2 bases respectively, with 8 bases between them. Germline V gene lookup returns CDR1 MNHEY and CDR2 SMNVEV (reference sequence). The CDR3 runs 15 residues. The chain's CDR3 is CASSFGGTGANVLTF. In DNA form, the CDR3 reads TGTGCCAGCAGTTTTGGAGGTACTGGGGCCAACGTCCTGACTTTC. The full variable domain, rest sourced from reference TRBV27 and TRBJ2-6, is EAQVTQNPRYLITVTGKKLTVTCSQNMNHEYMSWYRQDPGLGLRQIYYSMNVEVTDKGDVPEGYKVSRKEKRNFPLILESPSPNQTSLYFCASSFGGTGANVLTFGAGSRLTVL.

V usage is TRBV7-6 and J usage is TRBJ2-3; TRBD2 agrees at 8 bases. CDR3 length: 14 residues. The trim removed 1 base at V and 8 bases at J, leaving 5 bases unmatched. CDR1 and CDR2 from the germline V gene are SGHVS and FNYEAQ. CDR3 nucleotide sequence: TGTGCCAGCAGCTTAGTCGGGGGGGCCTCTACGCAGTATTTT. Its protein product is CASSLVGGASTQYF.

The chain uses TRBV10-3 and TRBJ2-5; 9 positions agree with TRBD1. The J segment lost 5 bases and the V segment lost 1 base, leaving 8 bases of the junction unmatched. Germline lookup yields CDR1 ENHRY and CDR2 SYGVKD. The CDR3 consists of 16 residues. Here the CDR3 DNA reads TGTGCCATCAGTGAGTTGGAACAGGGGGCTTTTGAGACCCAGTACTTC. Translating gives CAISELEQGAFETQYF.

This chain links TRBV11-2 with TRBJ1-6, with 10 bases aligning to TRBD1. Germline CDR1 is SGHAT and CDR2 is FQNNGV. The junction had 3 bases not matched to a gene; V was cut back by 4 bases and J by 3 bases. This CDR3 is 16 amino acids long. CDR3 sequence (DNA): TGTGCCAGCAGCTCAAGGACAGGGGGCTATAATTCACCCCTCCACTTT. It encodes CASSSRTGGYNSPLHF.

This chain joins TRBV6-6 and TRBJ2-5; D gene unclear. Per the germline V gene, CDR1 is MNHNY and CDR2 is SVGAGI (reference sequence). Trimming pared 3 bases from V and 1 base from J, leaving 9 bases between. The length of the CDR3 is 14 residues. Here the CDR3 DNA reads TGTGCCAGCAGTTATGCGGTAGTCCAAGAGACCCAGTACTTC. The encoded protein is CASSYAVVQETQYF.

CDR3 DNA sequence: TGTGCCAGTAGTATGAGGGGACTAGCGGGAGGGTGGAACACAGATACGCAGTATTTT. As protein: CASSMRGLAGGWNTDTQYF. The V and J genes are TRBV19 and TRBJ2-3; 16 bases line up with TRBD2. Germline-derived CDR1 and CDR2 are LNHDA and SQIVND (reference sequence). The ends lost 3 bases at V and 2 bases at J; junction bases unmatched: 8. This CDR3 is 19 amino acids long.

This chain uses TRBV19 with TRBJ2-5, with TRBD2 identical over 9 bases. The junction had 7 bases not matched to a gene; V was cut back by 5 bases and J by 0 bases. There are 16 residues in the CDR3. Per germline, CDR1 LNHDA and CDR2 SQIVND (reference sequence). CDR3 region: CASSSWPSGNQETQYF. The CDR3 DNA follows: TGTGCCAGTAGTTCCTGGCCTAGCGGGAACCAAGAGACCCAGTACTTC.

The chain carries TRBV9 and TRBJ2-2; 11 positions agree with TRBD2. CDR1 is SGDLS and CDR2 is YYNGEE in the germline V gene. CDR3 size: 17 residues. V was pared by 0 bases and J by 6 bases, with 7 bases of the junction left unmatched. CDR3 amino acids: CASSVDLAGGFAGELFF. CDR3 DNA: TGTGCCAGCAGCGTAGATCTAGCGGGAGGTTTCGCCGGGGAGCTGTTTTTT.

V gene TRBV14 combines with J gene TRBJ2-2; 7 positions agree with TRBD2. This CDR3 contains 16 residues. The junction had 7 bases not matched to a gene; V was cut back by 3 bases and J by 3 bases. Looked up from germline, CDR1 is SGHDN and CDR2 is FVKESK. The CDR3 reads CASSQWSGEYTGELFF. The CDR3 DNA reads TGTGCCAGCAGCCAGTGGAGCGGGGAGTACACCGGGGAGCTGTTTTTT.

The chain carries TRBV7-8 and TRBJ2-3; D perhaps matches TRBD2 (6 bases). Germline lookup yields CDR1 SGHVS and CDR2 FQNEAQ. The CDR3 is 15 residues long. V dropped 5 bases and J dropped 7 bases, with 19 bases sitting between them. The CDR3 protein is CASSPNGLTPNTQYF. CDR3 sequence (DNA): TGTGCCAGCAGCCCAAACGGACTAACCCCCAATACGCAGTATTTT.

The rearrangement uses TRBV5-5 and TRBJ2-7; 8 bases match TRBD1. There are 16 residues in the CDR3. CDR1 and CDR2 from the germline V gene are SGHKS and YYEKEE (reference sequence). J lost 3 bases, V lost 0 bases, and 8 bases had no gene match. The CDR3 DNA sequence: TGTGCCAGCAGCTTGGGACCCAGGGGGCAAAGCTACGAGCAGTACTTC. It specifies CASSLGPRGQSYEQYF.

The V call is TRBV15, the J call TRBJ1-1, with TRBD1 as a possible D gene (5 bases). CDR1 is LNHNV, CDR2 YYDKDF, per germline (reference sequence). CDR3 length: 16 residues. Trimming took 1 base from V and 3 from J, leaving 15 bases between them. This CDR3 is CATSRVDDSGYTEAFF. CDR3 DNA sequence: TGTGCCACCAGCAGAGTAGACGACAGCGGGTACACTGAAGCTTTCTTT.

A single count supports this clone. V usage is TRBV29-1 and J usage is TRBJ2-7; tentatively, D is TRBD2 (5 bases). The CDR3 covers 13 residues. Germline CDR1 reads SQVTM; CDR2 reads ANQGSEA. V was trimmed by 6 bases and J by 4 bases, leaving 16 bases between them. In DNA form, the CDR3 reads TGCAGCGTCGAGAGGGAAGCACTTTACGAGCAGTACTTC. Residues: CSVEREALYEQYF.

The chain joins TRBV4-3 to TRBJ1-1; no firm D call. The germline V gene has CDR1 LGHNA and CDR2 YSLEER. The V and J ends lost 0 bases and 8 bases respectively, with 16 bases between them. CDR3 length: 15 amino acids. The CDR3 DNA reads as TGCGCCAGCAGCCAAGATCGATCGTGGGCGCGAGAAGCTTTCTTT. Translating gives CASSQDRSWAREAFF.

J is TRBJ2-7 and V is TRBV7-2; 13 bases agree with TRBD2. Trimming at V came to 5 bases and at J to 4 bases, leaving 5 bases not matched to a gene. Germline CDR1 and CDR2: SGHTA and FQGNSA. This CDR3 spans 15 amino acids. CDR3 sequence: CASSPRLAGGYEQYF. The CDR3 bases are TGTGCCAGCAGCCCTCGACTAGCGGGAGGATACGAGCAGTACTTC.